This is a list of T cell receptor beta chains from one sample in a study of CD8 T cells in Susac syndrome. TCRdb analysed the immunoSEQ multiplex PCR reads with MiXCR anew, one entry per CDR3 protein. The table has more than 100,000 distinct CDR3 sequences, over 90% seen once; the top ten hold roughly 0.11%. The sample taken for sequencing was CD4+ T cells from PBMCs. The receptors originated from a human donor in good health. The CDR3 runs from the conserved cysteine through the conserved F or W. Clone size is shown for a subset of rows, as once, few, many or a class of expanded clone.

V | size | CDR3
TRBV29-1 | . | CSVGQVNTEAFF
TRBV29-1 | . | CSVADAGNTIYF
TRBV15 | . | CATSRAAGETQYF
TRBV28 | . | CASSLTRTGTQYF
TRBV3-1 | . | CASSQDFLAGGGEQFF
TRBV18 | once | CASSPGVVASGANVLTF
TRBV28 | . | CASSFEPYEQYF
TRBV29-1 | . | CSVERSVQETQYF
TRBV27 | few | CASSLGLAYNEQFF
TRBV12-3/TRBV12-4 | . | CASIELRNTEAFF
TRBV27 | . | CASSLNAWALNEQYF
TRBV9 | . | CASSVGRGGDLPQFF
TRBV20-1 | . | CSARSTKGGRGETQYF
TRBV12-3/TRBV12-4 | . | CASSPKSSGTTDTQYF
TRBV2 | . | CASNQLAGANVLTF
TRBV18 | . | CASSPRLGGNEQFF
TRBV7-2 | . | CASSLQSLASYEQYF